This is a list of T cell receptor beta chains from one sample in a study of CD8 T cells in Susac syndrome. TCRdb analysed the immunoSEQ multiplex PCR reads with MiXCR anew, one entry per CDR3 protein. The table has 84,000 or so distinct CDR3 sequences, approximately 93% seen once. The specimen sequenced was CD8+ T cells from PBMCs. These receptors were obtained from a human donor with Susac syndrome. CDR3s include the opening cysteine and the closing phenylalanine or tryptophan. A D gene is named only where the DNA matches it firmly. Expanded clones get a size class; other rows say once, few or many, or leave the size out.

CDR3aa: CSVELYRHGTSYGYTF; CDR3nt: TGCAGCGTTGAACTATACCGTCATGGGACGTCCTATGGCTACACCTTC; j_gene: TRBJ1-2; abundance: NA; v_gene: TRBV29-1; d_gene: NA
CDR3aa: CASSQGGGGGAVEQYF; CDR3nt: TGTGCCAGCAGCCAAGGAGGAGGCGGGGGGGCTGTCGAGCAGTACTTC; j_gene: TRBJ2-7; abundance: NA; v_gene: TRBV4-2; d_gene: TRBD2
CDR3aa: CASSLTGSGANVLTF; CDR3nt: TGTGCCAGCAGCCTAACAGGGTCTGGGGCCAACGTCCTGACTTTC; j_gene: TRBJ2-6; abundance: NA; v_gene: TRBV7-9; d_gene: NA
CDR3aa: CASSFLALGEGANVLTF; CDR3nt: TGTGCCAGTAGTTTCCTCGCACTCGGAGAGGGGGCCAACGTCCTGACTTTC; j_gene: TRBJ2-6; abundance: NA; v_gene: TRBV19; d_gene: NA
CDR3aa: CASSRTMGTDTQYF; CDR3nt: TGTGCCAGCAGCCGGACGATGGGGACAGATACGCAGTATTTT; j_gene: TRBJ2-3; abundance: NA; v_gene: TRBV9; d_gene: NA
CDR3aa: CASSSWDLQETQYF; CDR3nt: TGTGCCAGCAGCTCCTGGGACCTCCAAGAGACCCAGTACTTC; j_gene: TRBJ2-5; abundance: NA; v_gene: TRBV13; d_gene: NA
CDR3aa: CASSQDHGTQGQQFF; CDR3nt: TGCGCCAGCAGCCAAGATCACGGGACTCAGGGTCAGCAGTTCTTC; j_gene: TRBJ2-1; abundance: NA; v_gene: TRBV4-3; d_gene: NA
CDR3aa: CASSDVRGAVYGYTF; CDR3nt: TGTGCCAGCAGCGACGTGCGGGGGGCGGTCTATGGCTACACCTTC; j_gene: TRBJ1-2; abundance: once; v_gene: TRBV9; d_gene: NA
CDR3aa: CASRAGGDYEQYF; CDR3nt: TGTGCCAGCAGGGCGGGAGGCGATTACGAGCAGTACTTC; j_gene: TRBJ2-7; abundance: NA; v_gene: TRBV12-3/TRBV12-4; d_gene: TRBD2
CDR3aa: CASTLGGQYGYTF; CDR3nt: TGTGCCAGCACCTTGGGGGGTCAGTATGGCTACACCTTC; j_gene: TRBJ1-2; abundance: NA; v_gene: TRBV7-9; d_gene: NA
CDR3aa: CASSGRLRGQETQYF; CDR3nt: TGTGCCAGCAGCGGCCGACTCAGGGGGCAAGAGACCCAGTACTTC; j_gene: TRBJ2-5; abundance: NA; v_gene: TRBV7-2; d_gene: TRBD1
CDR3aa: CASSFQPTGQGVTYEQYF; CDR3nt: TGTGCCAGCAGTTTCCAACCTACGGGACAGGGAGTGACCTACGAGCAGTACTTC; j_gene: TRBJ2-7; abundance: NA; v_gene: TRBV27; d_gene: TRBD1
CDR3aa: CASSGAGGPWETQYF; CDR3nt: TGTGCCAGCAGTGGAGCGGGGGGGCCGTGGGAGACCCAGTACTTC; j_gene: TRBJ2-5; abundance: NA; v_gene: TRBV5-6; d_gene: TRBD2
CDR3aa: CASSQESAGAYNEQFF; CDR3nt: TGCGCCAGCAGCCAAGAATCAGCAGGAGCCTACAATGAGCAGTTCTTC; j_gene: TRBJ2-1; abundance: NA; v_gene: TRBV4-3; d_gene: NA
CDR3aa: CSVPEWRDGYTF; CDR3nt: TGCAGCGTTCCTGAGTGGAGGGATGGCTACACCTTC; j_gene: TRBJ1-2; abundance: NA; v_gene: TRBV29-1; d_gene: NA
CDR3aa: CASSQCRVYQPQHF; CDR3nt: TGCGCCAGCAGTCAATGCAGGGTGTATCAGCCCCAGCATTTT; j_gene: TRBJ1-5; abundance: NA; v_gene: TRBV23-1; d_gene: NA
CDR3aa: CASSIGIFRISGANVLTF; CDR3nt: TGTGCCAGTAGTATAGGTATATTCAGAATCTCTGGGGCCAACGTCCTGACTTTC; j_gene: TRBJ2-6; abundance: NA; v_gene: TRBV19; d_gene: NA
CDR3aa: CASSYSEGTNEQYF; CDR3nt: TGTGCCAGCAGTTACTCGGAGGGTACGAACGAGCAGTACTTC; j_gene: TRBJ2-7; abundance: NA; v_gene: TRBV6-5; d_gene: NA
CDR3aa: CASSSHSTYEQYF; CDR3nt: TGTGCCAGCAGTTCTCACAGTACCTACGAGCAGTACTTC; j_gene: TRBJ2-7; abundance: NA; v_gene: TRBV25-1; d_gene: NA
CDR3aa: CSARGDRTLYEQYF; CDR3nt: TGCAGTGCTAGAGGGGACAGGACCTTGTACGAGCAGTACTTC; j_gene: TRBJ2-7; abundance: NA; v_gene: TRBV20-1; d_gene: TRBD1
CDR3aa: CASSLSANRYEQYF; CDR3nt: TGTGCCAGCAGTTTATCGGCTAACCGCTACGAGCAGTACTTC; j_gene: TRBJ2-7; abundance: NA; v_gene: TRBV27; d_gene: NA
CDR3aa: CAWSVFAVYTEAFF; CDR3nt: TGTGCCTGGAGTGTATTTGCAGTTTACACTGAAGCTTTCTTT; j_gene: TRBJ1-1; abundance: NA; v_gene: TRBV30; d_gene: NA
CDR3aa: CATSGPRTTTGELFF; CDR3nt: TGTGCCACCAGTGGCCCTCGTACCACCACCGGGGAGCTGTTTTTT; j_gene: TRBJ2-2; abundance: NA; v_gene: TRBV24-1; d_gene: NA
CDR3aa: CASSLSSVETQYF; CDR3nt: TGTGCCAGCAGCTTAAGTAGCGTGGAGACCCAGTACTTC; j_gene: TRBJ2-5; abundance: once; v_gene: TRBV7-9; d_gene: NA
CDR3aa: CASSLPTLGGTSLTYEQYF; CDR3nt: TGTGCCAGCAGCTTACCAACTTTAGGGGGGACCTCTCTTACCTACGAGCAGTACTTC; j_gene: TRBJ2-7; abundance: medium-sized; v_gene: TRBV7-2; d_gene: NA
CDR3aa: CSAQLFRNAERPRETQYF; CDR3nt: TGCAGTGCCCAACTTTTCCGGAACGCAGAGAGACCTAGAGAGACCCAGTACTTC; j_gene: TRBJ2-5; abundance: NA; v_gene: TRBV20-1; d_gene: NA
CDR3aa: CATSRPSDREYEKLFF; CDR3nt: TGTGCCACCAGCAGACCCTCAGACAGGGAGTATGAAAAACTGTTTTTT; j_gene: TRBJ1-4; abundance: NA; v_gene: TRBV15; d_gene: TRBD1
CDR3aa: CSARVRGGNTGELFF; CDR3nt: TGCAGTGCTAGAGTGCGGGGGGGTAACACCGGGGAGCTGTTTTTT; j_gene: TRBJ2-2; abundance: NA; v_gene: TRBV20-1; d_gene: TRBD2
CDR3aa: CASTGGTYNEQFF; CDR3nt: TGTGCCAGCACGGGCGGAACTTACAATGAGCAGTTCTTC; j_gene: TRBJ2-1; abundance: once; v_gene: TRBV28; d_gene: NA
CDR3aa: CASSSGTGGFYEQYF; CDR3nt: TGCGCCAGCAGCTCGGGGACAGGGGGCTTCTACGAGCAGTACTTC; j_gene: TRBJ2-7; abundance: once; v_gene: TRBV5-1; d_gene: TRBD1
CDR3aa: CASPSPGDGTASLQETQYF; CDR3nt: TGTGCCAGCCCCAGTCCGGGGGACGGGACAGCAAGCCTACAAGAGACCCAGTACTTC; j_gene: TRBJ2-5; abundance: NA; v_gene: TRBV7-9; d_gene: NA
CDR3aa: CAFQTEKPKNIQYF; CDR3nt: TGTGCTTTCCAGACCGAGAAGCCCAAAAACATTCAGTACTTC; j_gene: TRBJ2-4; abundance: NA; v_gene: TRBV30; d_gene: NA
CDR3aa: CASSQVAGAASEQYF; CDR3nt: TGTGCCAGCAGCCAAGTTGCAGGGGCCGCTTCCGAGCAGTACTTC; j_gene: TRBJ2-7; abundance: NA; v_gene: TRBV3-1; d_gene: NA
CDR3aa: CASSEFDRGDEHQPQHF; CDR3nt: TGTGCCAGCAGTGAATTCGACAGGGGGGATGAGCACCAGCCCCAGCATTTT; j_gene: TRBJ1-5; abundance: NA; v_gene: TRBV2; d_gene: TRBD1
CDR3aa: CASSLGGQDEQYF; CDR3nt: TGTGCCAGCAGCTTGGGAGGCCAGGACGAGCAGTACTTC; j_gene: TRBJ2-7; abundance: NA; v_gene: TRBV5-4; d_gene: NA
CDR3aa: CASSSGTSGTGQYF; CDR3nt: TGTGCCAGCAGTTCCGGGACTAGCGGGACTGGGCAGTACTTC; j_gene: TRBJ2-7; abundance: NA; v_gene: TRBV27; d_gene: TRBD2
CDR3aa: CASSSARFGEQFF; CDR3nt: TGTGCCAGCAGCTCCGCCCGGTTTGGTGAGCAGTTCTTC; j_gene: TRBJ2-1; abundance: NA; v_gene: TRBV7-6; d_gene: NA
CDR3aa: CASSPSGGAGHNEQFF; CDR3nt: TGCGCCAGCAGCCCGTCCGGGGGGGCAGGGCACAATGAGCAGTTCTTC; j_gene: TRBJ2-1; abundance: NA; v_gene: TRBV5-1; d_gene: TRBD2
CDR3aa: CAWSTDPTYNEQFF; CDR3nt: TGTGCCTGGAGTACGGACCCAACCTACAATGAGCAGTTCTTC; j_gene: TRBJ2-1; abundance: once; v_gene: TRBV30; d_gene: NA
CDR3aa: CASSPGTGGRNEQFF; CDR3nt: TGTGCCAGCAGCCCCGGGACAGGGGGCCGCAATGAGCAGTTCTTC; j_gene: TRBJ2-1; abundance: NA; v_gene: TRBV5-6; d_gene: TRBD1
CDR3aa: CSAREQGDYEQYF; CDR3nt: TGCAGTGCTAGAGAACAAGGGGACTACGAGCAGTACTTC; j_gene: TRBJ2-7; abundance: NA; v_gene: TRBV20-1; d_gene: NA
CDR3aa: CSADGGDPTNYGYTF; CDR3nt: TGCAGTGCCGACGGGGGAGACCCTACGAACTATGGCTACACCTTC; j_gene: TRBJ1-2; abundance: NA; v_gene: TRBV20-1; d_gene: NA
CDR3aa: CASSQGGTHGDEQYF; CDR3nt: TGCGCCAGCAGCCAAGGTGGGACTCATGGCGACGAGCAGTACTTC; j_gene: TRBJ2-7; abundance: NA; v_gene: TRBV4-3; d_gene: NA
CDR3aa: CASSSGQGAYGYTF; CDR3nt: TGTGCCAGCAGCTCAGGACAGGGCGCGTATGGCTACACCTTC; j_gene: TRBJ1-2; abundance: once; v_gene: TRBV5-6; d_gene: TRBD1
CDR3aa: CASSLAYIADTGELFF; CDR3nt: TGTGCCAGCAGCTTGGCATACATAGCGGACACCGGGGAGCTGTTTTTT; j_gene: TRBJ2-2; abundance: few; v_gene: TRBV5-6; d_gene: NA
CDR3aa: CATLGWASGPNEQFF; CDR3nt: TGTGCCACCCTAGGGTGGGCTAGCGGGCCCAATGAGCAGTTCTTC; j_gene: TRBJ2-1; abundance: NA; v_gene: TRBV19; d_gene: TRBD2